These T cell receptor beta chains were read from a single sample in a study of shared clonotypes between healthy human individuals. Method: immunoSEQ multiplex PCR; TCRdb's copy keeps in-frame clones and lacks some. The profile shows approximately 1.9 million clones, roughly 93% of them singletons. Sequences were obtained from naive CD8+ T cells from PBMCs. These receptor sequences come from a man aged 18 to 29 in good health. Some clones in this sample may be carry-over from other donors' samples. Both conserved end residues are part of each CDR3. A D gene is named only where the DNA matches it firmly.

D gene	J gene	V gene	CDR3 protein
.	TRBJ1-5	TRBV10-3	CAISESTQENQPQHF
.	TRBJ2-7	TRBV2	CASSEARVSYEQYF
TRBD1	TRBJ2-7	TRBV28	CASSLQGAYEQYF
.	TRBJ2-2	TRBV5-6	CASSPGTNTGELFF
TRBD2	TRBJ2-5	TRBV7-6	CASSFLAGVPQETQYF
.	TRBJ2-5	TRBV5-1	CASSLGQGGSETQYF
TRBD1	TRBJ2-7	TRBV27	CASSYWDRVHEQYF
.	TRBJ2-1	TRBV5-1	CASSLTPTAEVYNEQFF
.	TRBJ2-1	TRBV4-2	CASSQDPGLYNEQFF
.	TRBJ1-1	TRBV10-2	CASSVSAPMNTEAFF
TRBD1	TRBJ1-1	TRBV29-1	CSVGGSDRADTEAFF
.	TRBJ1-1	TRBV10-3	CAISESHTEAFF
TRBD1	TRBJ2-7	TRBV7-2	CASSLARQGRSYEQYF
.	TRBJ1-2	TRBV4-1	CASSQDRGPASVGYTF
.	TRBJ2-7	TRBV19	CASSLAGAPYEQYF
.	TRBJ2-7	TRBV7-8	CASSLAFSGVEQYF
TRBD2	TRBJ2-3	TRBV7-8	CATIRLAGNTDTQYF
.	TRBJ2-7	TRBV13	CASSSSPRGDSYEQYF
.	TRBJ2-7	TRBV7-2	CASSPLASGNYEQYF
.	TRBJ2-7	TRBV2	CASVPWGAPLGNEQYF
TRBD2	TRBJ2-5	TRBV5-4	CASSLKREAHQETQYF
.	TRBJ1-2	TRBV9	CASSVGGRGDYGYTF
.	TRBJ1-2	TRBV19	CASSMLPADNYGYTF
.	TRBJ1-5	TRBV19	CASSMVSNQPQHF
.	TRBJ2-2	TRBV19	CASSFGALPVGELFF
.	TRBJ2-1	TRBV9	CASSVGDRDFLGQFF
TRBD2	TRBJ2-3	TRBV29-1	CSVHGGRSTDTQYF
TRBD2	TRBJ2-7	TRBV6-4	CASKREGRLHEQYF
.	TRBJ2-1	TRBV27	CATRGLSSSYNEQFF
.	TRBJ2-7	TRBV4-1	CASSHATGSPYEQYF
TRBD1	TRBJ2-5	TRBV28	CASSFQGTGRQETQYF
TRBD2	TRBJ2-1	TRBV27	CASSFLREVDEQFF
TRBD1	TRBJ2-2	TRBV4-3	CASSTRTGKNTGELFF
TRBD2	TRBJ2-1	TRBV7-9	CASSFLLAGGPLDEQFF
TRBD2	TRBJ2-1	TRBV10-3	CAISGASGNYNEQFF
.	TRBJ2-3	TRBV2	CASRVGRDTDTQYF
TRBD2	TRBJ2-3	TRBV6-1	CASSDPGGAPIDTQYF
TRBD1	TRBJ2-6	TRBV9	CASSTRDRVPYSGANVLTF
.	TRBJ2-7	TRBV5-1	CASSLGPGIMSSYEQYF
.	TRBJ1-1	TRBV5-1	CASSLSTGPNTEAFF
TRBD1	TRBJ2-1	TRBV6-1	CASSETGGVSYNEQFF
TRBD2	TRBJ2-7	TRBV6-5	CASSIRLAGDEQYF
TRBD2	TRBJ2-2	TRBV7-7	CASSPSGSKPGELFF
.	TRBJ1-1	TRBV9	CASSTVTNTEAFF
TRBD2	TRBJ2-3	TRBV29-1	CSVEGSRSGMWGTDTQYF
.	TRBJ1-1	TRBV19	CASRLDSSNTEAFF
TRBD2	TRBJ2-3	TRBV5-8	CASRRDSGGGRAADTQYF
.	TRBJ2-7	TRBV14	CASSQGSLPEQYF
.	TRBJ2-1	TRBV7-3	CASALSYNEQFF